A single sample gave rise to the 30 T cell receptor beta chains below, sequenced in a study of OX40 agonist ivuxolimab in advanced cancers. Produced via immunoSEQ multiplex PCR; TCRdb's table is partial and in-frame only. This table holds approximately 15,000 clones, roughly 60% found once. Specimen: CD4+ or CD8+ T cells sorted from blood, collected in a trial of the OX40 agonist ivuxolimab. These receptors came from an adult with an advanced solid tumor such as melanoma, head and neck, liver or kidney cancer.

The V gene is TRBV4-1, the J gene TRBJ2-2, with 8 bases matching TRBD1. Germline trimming cut 2 bases from V and 7 bases from J; bases unmatched to any gene: 9. Looked up from germline, CDR1 is MGHRA and CDR2 is YSYEKL. The CDR3 consists of 16 residues. In nucleotides, the CDR3 is TGCGCCAGCAGCCAACGGGCAGGGGGCTTGGGCGGGGAGCTGTTTTTT. Translated: CASSQRAGGLGGELFF.

The chain couples TRBV7-9 to TRBJ2-1; 10 bases match TRBD2. With V trimmed by 1 base and J by 7 bases, 4 bases remained unmatched. This CDR3 region has 15 residues. Germline V gene lookup returns CDR1 SEHNR and CDR2 FQNEAQ (reference sequence). This chain's CDR3 is CASSLEAGGHNEQFF. The CDR3 DNA is TGTGCCAGCAGCTTAGAAGCGGGGGGGCATAATGAGCAGTTCTTC.

By sample share, this clone is medium-sized. V usage is TRBV2 and J usage is TRBJ2-2; D is unclear. Trimming took off 6 bases at V and 5 bases at J, with 25 bases between the two ends. The CDR3 sequence is 18 residues long. The V gene's germline CDR1 is SNHLY and CDR2 FYNNEI. CDR3 residues: CASSDRPGLDSRTGELFF. In DNA, the CDR3 is TGTGCCAGCAGCGATCGACCGGGTCTGGATAGTCGGACCGGGGAGCTGTTTTTT.

This sequence joins TRBV13 and TRBJ2-3; 7 bases map to TRBD1. The germline gives CDR1 PRHDT, CDR2 FYEKMQ (reference sequence). The length of the CDR3 is 15 residues. J gave up 2 bases and V 3 bases, and 5 bases lay outside the gene matches. CDR3 DNA sequence: TGTGCCAGCAGCTTCGGACAGGTTCACACAGATACGCAGTATTTT. Its protein product is CASSFGQVHTDTQYF.

The gene calls are TRBV4-1 and TRBJ2-7; D is unresolved. V was shortened by 1 base and J by 1 base, with 5 bases between the two germline ends. The CDR3 covers 13 residues. Germline V gives CDR1 MGHRA, CDR2 YSYEKL. The CDR3 bases are TGCGCCAGCAGCCAAGTTCAGTCCTACGAGCAGTACTTC. This encodes CASSQVQSYEQYF.

Relative to its sample, this clone is medium-sized (0.01 to 0.1%). Here the CDR3 DNA reads TGTGCCAGCACCCACCCGGGACAGGTCTACGAGCAGTACTTC. Protein: CASTHPGQVYEQYF. This chain joins TRBV28 and TRBJ2-7; 8 bases fit TRBD1. This CDR3 region has 14 residues. Per germline, CDR1 MDHEN and CDR2 SYDVKM. V shed 7 bases and J 3 bases; nucleotides not matched to a gene: 8.

The chain employs TRBV5-4 and TRBJ2-2, with a possible D match to TRBD1 (6 bases). CDR1 and CDR2 (germline): SGHNT, YYREEE (reference sequence). CDR3 size: 15 residues. Trimming took off 1 base at V and 3 bases at J, with 10 bases between the two ends. CDR3 region: CASSLIGGHTGELFF. The CDR3 DNA is TGTGCCAGCAGCTTGATAGGGGGACACACCGGGGAGCTGTTTTTT.

This chain connects TRBV2 to TRBJ2-3; TRBD1 agrees at 10 bases. Germline lookup yields CDR1 SNHLY and CDR2 FYNNEI. The trim removed 4 bases at V and 5 bases at J, leaving 6 bases unmatched. The CDR3 length is 15 residues. The CDR3 DNA reads as TGTGCCAGCAGTGCGGGACAGGGGAGGTTAGATACGCAGTATTTT. It translates to CASSAGQGRLDTQYF. The full variable domain, completed using reference TRBV2 and TRBJ2-3, is EPEVTQTPSHQVTQMGQEVILRCVPISNHLYFYWYRQILGQKVEFLVSFYNNEISEKSEIFDDQFSVERPDGSNFTLKIRSTKLEDSAMYFCASSAGQGRLDTQYFGPGTRLTVL.

The chain uses TRBV27 and TRBJ1-6; D gene uncertain. With 4 bases removed from V and 9 bases from J, the gap between germline ends came to 10 bases. The CDR3 has 13 amino acids. Germline V lookup: CDR1 MNHEY, CDR2 SMNVEV (reference sequence). As DNA, the CDR3 is TGTGCCAGCAGTTCAAGGGTTGCTTCACCCCTCCACTTT. Translating it yields CASSSRVASPLHF.

This chain connects TRBV13 to TRBJ2-3; unclear D gene. The CDR3 covers 13 residues. Trimming stripped 5 bases from V and 3 bases from J, with 9 bases between. CDR1 PRHDT and CDR2 FYEKMQ come from the germline V gene (reference sequence). The DNA for the CDR3 is TGTGCCAGCAGCCCCTCACTGACAGATACGCAGTATTTT. Its translation is CASSPSLTDTQYF.

This clone has just a few counts. This sequence joins TRBV2 and TRBJ2-1; a weak D match, TRBD2 (6 bases). V shed 6 bases and J shed 4 bases, with 19 bases lying between them. The CDR3 is 16 amino acids. Germline CDR1 and CDR2: SNHLY and FYNNEI. This CDR3 reads CASSFSGRPTYNEQFF. The CDR3 nucleotides are TGTGCCAGCAGCTTTAGCGGCCGCCCTACTTACAATGAGCAGTTCTTC.

The CDR3 nucleotides are TGTGCCAGCAGCGAGGGATACAATGAGCAGTTCTTC. Amino acids: CASSEGYNEQFF. The chain links TRBV9 to TRBJ2-1, with D unresolved. V was clipped by 3 bases and J by 4 bases, with 5 bases between them. This CDR3 region has 12 residues. Per germline, CDR1 SGDLS and CDR2 YYNGEE.

The V call is TRBV6-5, the J call TRBJ2-7; D gene ambiguous. Looked up from germline, CDR1 is MNHEY and CDR2 is SVGAGI. With 0 bases removed from V and 1 base from J, the gap between germline ends came to 7 bases. The CDR3 length is 14 residues. CDR3 loop: CASSYSPGSYEQYF. The DNA for the CDR3 is TGTGCCAGCAGTTACTCGCCAGGATCCTACGAGCAGTACTTC.

The chain combines TRBV7-9 with TRBJ2-7, with 7 bases aligning to TRBD1. This CDR3 contains 16 residues. CDR1 and CDR2 (germline): SEHNR, FQNEAQ (reference sequence). V trimming: 5 bases; J trimming: 5 bases; junction bases outside the gene matches: 15. DNA of the CDR3: TGTGCCAGCAGCCCCCCCCTAACAGGGGAAGGAGACGAGCAGTACTTC. Translation: CASSPPLTGEGDEQYF.

This clone was seen just once. The chain couples TRBV2 to TRBJ2-1; D ambiguous. Germline V gene data show CDR1 as SNHLY and CDR2 as FYNNEI. V lost 8 bases and J 7 bases, leaving 18 bases between the germline ends. The CDR3 spans 14 residues. The CDR3 region has the DNA TGTGCCAGCCTCTCGATTACCGCAAGGAATGAGCAGTTCTTC. This gives the protein CASLSITARNEQFF.

V gene TRBV11-3 combines with J gene TRBJ1-5; the match to TRBD1 covers 7 bases. The CDR3 has 15 amino acids. Losses at the gene ends were 5 bases for V and 3 bases for J; bases not matched to a gene: 7. The V gene's germline CDR1 is SGHNT and CDR2 YENEEA. CDR3 residues: CASSPGTAVNQPQHF. The CDR3 nucleotides read TGTGCCAGCAGCCCGGGGACAGCCGTCAATCAGCCCCAGCATTTT.

A remark on this clone: Other DNA sequences in the sample encode the same CDR3. V gene TRBV5-1 combines with J gene TRBJ2-7, with D hard to call. Between the trimmed V and J ends, which lost 0 bases and 6 bases, there was a span of 16 bases. The CDR3 has 15 amino acids. Germline CDR1 and CDR2: SGHRS and YFSETQ. The CDR3 protein is CASSLGVKPNSEQYF. The CDR3, as DNA: TGCGCCAGCAGCTTGGGGGTCAAACCCAACTCCGAGCAGTACTTC. Together with reference TRBV5-1 and TRBJ2-7, the CDR3 gives the full variable domain: KAGVTQTPRYLIKTRGQQVTLSCSPISGHRSVSWYQQTPGQGLQFLFEYFSETQRNKGNFPGRFSGRQFSNSRSEMNVSTLELGDSALYLCASSLGVKPNSEQYFGPGTRLTVT.

The chain employs TRBV29-1 and TRBJ2-7; the match to TRBD2 covers 11 bases. CDR1 is SQVTM and CDR2 is ANQGSEA in the germline V gene. V was clipped by 0 bases and J by 3 bases; unmatched bases: 10. This CDR3 contains 17 residues. CDR3 sequence reads: CSVEDGASGGPDYEQYF. Here the CDR3 DNA reads TGCAGCGTTGAAGATGGGGCTAGCGGGGGGCCAGACTACGAGCAGTACTTC.

This clone was found once. The V call is TRBV5-5, the J call TRBJ2-7, with D perhaps matching TRBD1 (6 bases). The CDR3 contains 15 residues. Trimming took 0 bases from V and 1 from J, leaving 11 bases between them. Germline values: CDR1 SGHKS, CDR2 YYEKEE (reference sequence). The CDR3: CASSLARTGSYEQYF. DNA of the CDR3: TGTGCCAGCAGCTTGGCCCGAACAGGGTCCTACGAGCAGTACTTC.

Relative to its sample, this clone is medium-sized. The chain recombines TRBV27 with TRBJ2-7; possibly TRBD1 or TRBD2 for D (5 bases each). V shed 6 bases and J shed 2 bases, with 11 bases lying between them. Germline V gene lookup returns CDR1 MNHEY and CDR2 SMNVEV (reference sequence). This CDR3 has 13 amino acids. CDR3 DNA sequence: TGTGCCAGCAGCCCGGGACCTCCCTACGAGCAGTACTTC. It codes for CASSPGPPYEQYF.

The genes are TRBV4-3 and TRBJ2-4, with a tentative D call TRBD2 (5 bases). The germline V and J ends were trimmed by 0 bases and 9 bases, with 15 bases remaining between them. CDR1 is LGHNA and CDR2 is YSLEER in the germline V gene. The CDR3 extends over 15 amino acids. The CDR3 sequence is CASSQDAGNMGIQYF. CDR3 DNA sequence: TGCGCCAGCAGCCAAGATGCGGGCAACATGGGCATTCAGTACTTC.

This sequence joins TRBV7-9 and TRBJ2-7; no clear D. The germline CDR1 and CDR2 sequences are SEHNR and FQNEAQ (reference sequence). CDR3 length: 12 amino acids. Trimming removed 5 bases from V and 4 bases from J, with 9 bases in between. CDR3 protein: CASSRNTYEQYF. The CDR3 DNA is TGTGCCAGCAGCCGGAACACTTACGAGCAGTACTTC.

The DNA for the CDR3 is TGTGCCAGCAGCTCACCCCCCACAGCCGCTAGCATGAACACTGAAGCTTTCTTT. This gives the protein CASSSPPTAASMNTEAFF. The gene calls are TRBV7-6 and TRBJ1-1, with unresolved D. The length of the CDR3 is 18 residues. The germline V gene encodes CDR1 SGHVS and CDR2 FNYEAQ. Between the trimmed V and J ends, which lost 4 bases and 0 bases, there was a span of 21 bases.

The V gene is TRBV27, the J gene TRBJ2-1; 9 bases match TRBD2. The CDR3 runs 14 residues. Germline values: CDR1 MNHEY, CDR2 SMNVEV (reference sequence). V was clipped by 3 bases and J by 4 bases; unmatched bases: 1. The CDR3 sequence is CASSFSGGYNEQFF. The CDR3 DNA sequence: TGTGCCAGCAGTTTTAGCGGGGGTTACAATGAGCAGTTCTTC.

The chain couples TRBV6-1 to TRBJ1-2; the D is unclear. Trimming pared 3 bases from V and 2 bases from J, leaving 7 bases between. CDR3 size: 13 residues. The V gene's germline CDR1 is MNHNS and CDR2 SASEGT. CDR3 amino acids: CASSDYGNYGYTF. The CDR3 coding sequence is TGTGCCAGCAGTGATTACGGCAACTATGGCTACACCTTC.

In its sample, this clone was seen once. The genes are TRBV9 and TRBJ2-1, with TRBD2 as a possible D gene (6 bases). The CDR3 has 15 residues. In germline, CDR1 is SGDLS, CDR2 YYNGEE. V was shortened by 0 bases and J by 4 bases, with 11 bases between the two germline ends. The CDR3, as DNA: TGTGCCAGCAGCGTAGTGGGGGGTCCTTACAATGAGCAGTTCTTC. It translates to CASSVVGGPYNEQFF.

The chain has TRBV28 and TRBJ2-2; D may be TRBD1 (6 bases). Germline lookup yields CDR1 MDHEN and CDR2 SYDVKM. V lost 7 bases to trimming and J lost 0 bases, with 12 bases between them. CDR3 length: 15 residues. The CDR3 DNA sequence: TGTGCCAGCACCTTGGGGACAACGAACACCGGGGAGCTGTTTTTT. It encodes CASTLGTTNTGELFF.

The chain is built from TRBV4-1 and TRBJ2-5; 9 nucleotides agree with TRBD2. V was pared by 5 bases and J by 1 base, with 8 bases of the junction left unmatched. Germline V gene lookup returns CDR1 MGHRA and CDR2 YSYEKL. The CDR3 contains 16 residues. CDR3 protein: CASSGLAGGPQETQYF. The CDR3 nucleotides are TGCGCCAGCAGCGGTCTCGCGGGGGGGCCCCAAGAGACCCAGTACTTC.

This clone was detected only once. V usage is TRBV12-5 and J usage is TRBJ2-2; no clear D. V was shortened by 2 bases and J by 5 bases, with 3 bases between the two germline ends. Germline V CDR1 and CDR2: LGHNT, FRNRAP. CDR3 length: 12 residues. The CDR3 DNA sequence: TGTGCTAGTGGTTTGAGAACCGGGGAGCTGTTTTTT. Its translation is CASGLRTGELFF.

The rearrangement links TRBV19 to TRBJ2-5; 9 positions agree with TRBD2. The germline gives CDR1 LNHDA, CDR2 SQIVND (reference sequence). This CDR3 is built from 16 residues. The ends lost 3 bases at V and 5 bases at J; junction bases unmatched: 10. CDR3 DNA: TGTGCCAGTAGTATGGGCTGGCGGGGGGGCCGGGAGACCCAGTACTTC. It specifies CASSMGWRGGRETQYF.